The source of this TCR beta chain is a study of OX40 agonist ivuxolimab in advanced cancers. Data came from immunoSEQ multiplex PCR; TCRdb stores just in-frame clones and leaves some out. The sample holds 50,000 to 70,000 clones; around 89% are singletons and the top ten take around an eighth. Germline values: CDR1 MNHEY, CDR2 SMNVEV (reference sequence). V lost 5 bases and J 6 bases, leaving 10 bases between the germline ends. The CDR3 runs 12 residues. The V call is TRBV27, the J call TRBJ1-1; D is uncertain. The clonotype originates from an adult with an advanced solid tumor such as melanoma, head and neck, liver or kidney cancer. The sample here was CD4+ or CD8+ T cells sorted from blood, taken in a trial of the OX40 agonist ivuxolimab. The CDR3 here is CASSIGGAEAFF. In nucleotides, the CDR3 is TGTGCCAGCAGTATCGGCGGGGCTGAAGCTTTCTTT.